These 16 T cell receptor beta chains originate from one sample sequenced in a study of blood T cell repertoires in COVID-19. Produced via immunoSEQ multiplex PCR; TCRdb's table is partial and in-frame only. The data hold about half a million clones, with approximately 85% observed a single time. The specimen was peripheral blood. The origin of the receptors is a human donor in a cohort sampled during active COVID-19.

This clone appeared once. The J gene is TRBJ2-2, the V gene TRBV7-6; TRBD1 matches 10 bases. The V gene's germline CDR1 is SGHVS and CDR2 FNYEAQ. The CDR3 loop spans 15 amino acids. The V gene end was trimmed by 6 bases and the J gene end by 7 bases; junction bases not matched to a gene: 8. DNA for the CDR3: TGTGCCAGCAGGCAGACAGGGGGCCTTATCGGGGAGCTGTTTTTT. Protein sequence: CASRQTGGLIGELFF.

The chain combines TRBV29-1 with TRBJ2-4; 10 bases line up with TRBD1. Germline V gene lookup returns CDR1 SQVTM and CDR2 ANQGSEA. The length of the CDR3 is 13 residues. Trimming cost V 6 bases and J 3 bases; bases outside gene matches: 2. The chain's CDR3 is CSVTGGNKNIQYF. In nucleotides, the CDR3 is TGCAGCGTGACAGGGGGCAACAAAAACATTCAGTACTTC.

V and J are TRBV2 and TRBJ1-5; D possibly corresponds to TRBD1 (5 bases). The CDR3 length is 15 residues. Trimming shortened V by 9 bases and J by 1 base, and 16 bases separated the two germline ends. Germline V gene sequence: CDR1 SNHLY, CDR2 FYNNEI. In DNA, the CDR3 is TGTGCCAGATACCTAAGGGGAAGGAGCAATCAGCCCCAGCATTTT. Protein product: CARYLRGRSNQPQHF.

In DNA form, the CDR3 reads TGTGCCAGCAGGCCGGGACAGTATGGCTACACCTTC. Translated, it gives CASRPGQYGYTF. V gene TRBV6-5 combines with J gene TRBJ1-2, with TRBD1 matching over 7 bases. Germline values: CDR1 MNHEY, CDR2 SVGAGI. J lost 5 bases, V lost 6 bases, and 3 bases had no gene match. The CDR3 runs to 12 residues.

The chain links TRBV3-1 (or the pseudogene TRBV3-2) to TRBJ2-2; no clear D gene. CDR3 size: 14 residues. Germline CDR1 LGHDT, CDR2 YNNKEL (reference sequence). Deletions cut 1 base from V and 6 bases from J, with 9 bases between. CDR3 bases: TGTGCCAGCAGCCAAGGGGTTGAGGCCGGGGAGCTGTTTTTT. It codes for CASSQGVEAGELFF.

The chain couples TRBV2 to TRBJ2-1; TRBD2 aligns across 14 bases. J gave up 9 bases and V 7 bases, and 14 bases lay outside the gene matches. The CDR3 totals 17 residues. CDR1 is SNHLY, CDR2 FYNNEI, per germline. CDR3 bases: TGTGCCAGCACAACATCACCGGGACTAGCGGGAGAAGGTGAGCAGTTCTTC. Amino acid sequence: CASTTSPGLAGEGEQFF.

Remarks on this clone: Other DNA sequences in this sample translate to the same CDR3. V is TRBV30 and J is TRBJ1-2; D is unresolved. CDR1 and CDR2 (germline): GTSNPN, SVGIG (reference sequence). There are 12 residues in the CDR3. Deletions cut 0 bases from V and 4 bases from J, with 6 bases between. The CDR3 here is CAWSVGGYGYTF. In DNA form, the CDR3 reads TGTGCCTGGAGTGTAGGCGGCTATGGCTACACCTTC.

This rearrangement joins TRBV20-1 to TRBJ1-4; tentative D call: TRBD1 (5 bases). The CDR3 sequence is 15 residues long. The V end was cut by 3 bases, the J end by 0 bases, with 11 bases between. Germline CDR1 DFQATT, CDR2 SNEGSKA (reference sequence). The CDR3: CSASGGRATNEKLFF. DNA of the CDR3: TGCAGTGCTAGTGGGGGGAGGGCAACTAATGAAAAACTGTTTTTT.

The chain recombines TRBV5-1 with TRBJ1-2; D may be TRBD1 (5 bases). V lost 0 bases, J lost 2 bases, and 5 bases lay in between. CDR3 length: 13 residues. Germline assignment: CDR1 SGHRS and CDR2 YFSETQ. CDR3 protein: CASSLDRNYGYTF. The DNA of the CDR3 is TGCGCCAGCAGCTTGGACAGGAACTATGGCTACACCTTC.

This rearrangement joins TRBV5-4 to TRBJ2-3; D perhaps matches TRBD2 (6 bases). Germline-derived CDR1 and CDR2 are SGHNT and YYREEE (reference sequence). The length of the CDR3 is 14 residues. V dropped 2 bases and J dropped 4 bases, with 11 bases sitting between them. CDR3 nucleotide sequence: TGTGCCAGCAGCTTAGAACTAGCTGCAGATACGCAGTATTTT. As protein: CASSLELAADTQYF. Full variable domain (remainder filled in from reference TRBV5-4 and TRBJ2-3): ETGVTQSPTHLIKTRGQQVTLRCSSQSGHNTVSWYQQALGQGPQFIFQYYREEENGRGNFPPRFSGLQFPNYSSELNVNALELDDSALYLCASSLELAADTQYFGPGTRLTVL.

The V call is TRBV2, the J call TRBJ2-5; 7 bases agree with TRBD2. The CDR3 has 14 amino acids. Per the germline V gene, CDR1 is SNHLY and CDR2 is FYNNEI. V trimming: 5 bases; J trimming: 5 bases; junction bases outside the gene matches: 8. The CDR3 nucleotides read TGTGCCAGCAGTATTGCGGGAGATTTGGAGACCCAGTACTTC. Amino acids: CASSIAGDLETQYF.

The chain carries TRBV3-1 (or the pseudogene TRBV3-2) and TRBJ1-4, with D perhaps matching TRBD1 (6 bases). Trimming left V 5 bases short and J 7 bases short, with 14 bases between. Germline CDR1 is LGHDT and CDR2 is YNNKEL (reference sequence). CDR3 length: 14 amino acids. CDR3 loop: CASSVRTAFEKLFF. In nucleotides, the CDR3 is TGTGCCAGCAGCGTCCGGACAGCTTTTGAAAAACTGTTTTTT.

This clone was seen only once. This chain joins TRBV2 and TRBJ2-2; 8 bases line up with TRBD2. The CDR3 runs to 18 residues. The ends lost 8 bases at V and 5 bases at J; junction bases unmatched: 19. Per the germline V gene, CDR1 is SNHLY and CDR2 is FYNNEI. In DNA, the CDR3 is TGTGCCAGCGGCCCACTAGGTAGCGGGAAACTGCCTACCGGGGAGCTGTTTTTT. It codes for CASGPLGSGKLPTGELFF.

V gene TRBV5-5 combines with J gene TRBJ2-7; 10 nucleotides align to TRBD2. With 0 bases clipped from V and 4 bases from J, the junction kept 13 bases outside the gene matches. Germline CDR1 is SGHKS and CDR2 is YYEKEE (reference sequence). The CDR3 has 18 residues. The CDR3 DNA sequence: TGTGCCAGCAGCTTGGACGGGACAGCGGCTAGCGGGAGATACGAGCAGTACTTC. Translated: CASSLDGTAASGRYEQYF. The full variable domain, its missing parts supplied by reference TRBV5-5 and TRBJ2-7, is DAGVTQSPTHLIKTRGQQVTLRCSPISGHKSVSWYQQVLGQGPQFIFQYYEKEERGRGNFPDRFSARQFPNYSSELNVNALLLGDSALYLCASSLDGTAASGRYEQYFGPGTRLTVT.

This chain uses TRBV7-8 with TRBJ1-1, with D perhaps matching TRBD1 (6 bases). This CDR3 has 17 residues. V shed 5 bases and J shed 3 bases, with 22 bases lying between them. The germline CDR1 and CDR2 sequences are SGHVS and FQNEAQ. DNA for the CDR3: TGTGCCAGCAGCCCCAACCGAGGCCAGGGGTCTTACACTGAAGCTTTCTTT. Translated: CASSPNRGQGSYTEAFF.

This chain connects TRBV18 to TRBJ1-5; 9 nucleotides agree with TRBD1. Germline values: CDR1 KGHSH, CDR2 LQKENI. The CDR3 is 18 amino acids. The junction had 13 bases not matched to a gene; V was cut back by 2 bases and J by 5 bases. The CDR3 protein is CASSPMDPGQGTYQPQHF. The CDR3 nucleotides read TGTGCCAGCTCACCAATGGACCCCGGACAGGGGACTTATCAGCCCCAGCATTTT.